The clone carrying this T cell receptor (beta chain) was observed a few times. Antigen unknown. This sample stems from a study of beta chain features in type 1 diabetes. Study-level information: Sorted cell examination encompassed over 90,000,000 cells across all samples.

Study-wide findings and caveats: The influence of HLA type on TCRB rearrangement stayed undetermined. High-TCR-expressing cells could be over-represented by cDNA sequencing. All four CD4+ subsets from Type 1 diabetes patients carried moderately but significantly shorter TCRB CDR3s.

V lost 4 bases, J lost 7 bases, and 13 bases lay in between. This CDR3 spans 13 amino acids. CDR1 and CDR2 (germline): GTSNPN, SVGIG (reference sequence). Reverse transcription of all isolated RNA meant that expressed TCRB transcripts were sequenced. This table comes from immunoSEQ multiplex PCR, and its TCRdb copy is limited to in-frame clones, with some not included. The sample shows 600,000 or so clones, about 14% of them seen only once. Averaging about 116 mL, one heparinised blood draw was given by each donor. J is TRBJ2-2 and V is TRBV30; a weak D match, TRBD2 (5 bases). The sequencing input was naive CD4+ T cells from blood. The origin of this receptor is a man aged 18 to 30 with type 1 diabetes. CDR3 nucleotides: TGTGCCTGGATCACTAGGAGCGTCGGGGAGCTGTTTTTT. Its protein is CAWITRSVGELFF. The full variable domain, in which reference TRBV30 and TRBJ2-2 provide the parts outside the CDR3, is SQTIHQWPATLVQPVGSPLSLECTVEGTSNPNLYWYRQAAGRGLQLLFYSVGIGQISSEVPQNLSASRPQDRQFILSSKKLLLSDSGFYLCAWITRSVGELFFGEGSRLTVL.